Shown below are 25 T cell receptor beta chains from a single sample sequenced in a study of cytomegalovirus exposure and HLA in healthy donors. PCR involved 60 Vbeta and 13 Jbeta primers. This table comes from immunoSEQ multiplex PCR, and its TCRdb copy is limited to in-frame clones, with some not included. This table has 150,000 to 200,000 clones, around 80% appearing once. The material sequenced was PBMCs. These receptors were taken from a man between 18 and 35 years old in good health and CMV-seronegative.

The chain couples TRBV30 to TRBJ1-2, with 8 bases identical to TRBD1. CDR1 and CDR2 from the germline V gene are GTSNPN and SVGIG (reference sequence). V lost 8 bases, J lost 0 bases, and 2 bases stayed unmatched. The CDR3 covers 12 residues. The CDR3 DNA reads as TGTGCCAAACAGGGGGCTAACTATGGCTACACCTTC. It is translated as CAKQGANYGYTF.

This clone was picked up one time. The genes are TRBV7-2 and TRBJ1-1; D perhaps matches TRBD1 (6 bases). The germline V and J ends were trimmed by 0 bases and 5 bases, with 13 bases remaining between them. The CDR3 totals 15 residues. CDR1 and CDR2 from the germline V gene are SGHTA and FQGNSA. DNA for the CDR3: TGTGCCAGCAGCTTAGCTTCAACAGGGTGGACTGAAGCTTTCTTT. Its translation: CASSLASTGWTEAFF.

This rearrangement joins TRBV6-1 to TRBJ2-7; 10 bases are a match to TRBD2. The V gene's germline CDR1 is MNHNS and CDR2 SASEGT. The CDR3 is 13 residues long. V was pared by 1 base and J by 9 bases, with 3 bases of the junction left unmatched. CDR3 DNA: TGTGCCAGCAGTGAAGGGTCTAGCGGGGGGCAGTACTTC. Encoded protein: CASSEGSSGGQYF.

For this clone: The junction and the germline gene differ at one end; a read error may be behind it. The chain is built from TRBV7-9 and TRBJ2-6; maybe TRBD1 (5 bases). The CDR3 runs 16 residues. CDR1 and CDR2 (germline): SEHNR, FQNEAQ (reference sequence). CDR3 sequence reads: CASSLARDVGANILTF. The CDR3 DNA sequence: TGTGCCAGCAGCTTAGCGAGAGACGTAGGGGCCAACATCCTGACTTTC. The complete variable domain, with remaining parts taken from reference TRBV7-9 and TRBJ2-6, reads DTGVSQNPRHKITKRGQNVTFRCDPISEHNRLYWYRQTLGQGPEFLTYFQNEAQLEKSRLLSDRFSAERPKGSFSTLEIQRTEQGDSAMYLCASSLARDVGANILTFGAGSRLTVL.

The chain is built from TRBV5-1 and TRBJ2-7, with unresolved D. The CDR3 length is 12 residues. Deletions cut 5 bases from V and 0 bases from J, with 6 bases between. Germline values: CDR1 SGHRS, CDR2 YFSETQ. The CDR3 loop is CASSPSSYEQYF. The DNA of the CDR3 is TGCGCCAGCAGTCCCAGCTCCTACGAGCAGTACTTC. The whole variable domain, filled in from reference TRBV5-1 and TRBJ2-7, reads KAGVTQTPRYLIKTRGQQVTLSCSPISGHRSVSWYQQTPGQGLQFLFEYFSETQRNKGNFPGRFSGRQFSNSRSEMNVSTLELGDSALYLCASSPSSYEQYFGPGTRLTVT.

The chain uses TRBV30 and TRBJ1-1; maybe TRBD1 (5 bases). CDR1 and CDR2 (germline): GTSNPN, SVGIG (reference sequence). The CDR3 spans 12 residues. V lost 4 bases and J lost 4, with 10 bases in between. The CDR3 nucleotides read TGTGCCTGGACAGGGTCGGGCACTGAAGCTTTCTTT. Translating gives CAWTGSGTEAFF. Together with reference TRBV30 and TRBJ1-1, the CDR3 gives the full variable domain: SQTIHQWPATLVQPVGSPLSLECTVEGTSNPNLYWYRQAAGRGLQLLFYSVGIGQISSEVPQNLSASRPQDRQFILSSKKLLLSDSGFYLCAWTGSGTEAFFGQGTRLTVV.

This CDR3 is CASSDSKMNTEAFF. The CDR3 DNA reads TGTGCCAGCAGCGACAGTAAGATGAACACTGAAGCTTTCTTT. The rearrangement links TRBV2 to TRBJ1-1; D is perhaps TRBD1 (5 bases). The length of the CDR3 is 14 residues. V lost 6 bases and J lost 0, with 11 bases in between. CDR1 is SNHLY and CDR2 is FYNNEI in the germline V gene.

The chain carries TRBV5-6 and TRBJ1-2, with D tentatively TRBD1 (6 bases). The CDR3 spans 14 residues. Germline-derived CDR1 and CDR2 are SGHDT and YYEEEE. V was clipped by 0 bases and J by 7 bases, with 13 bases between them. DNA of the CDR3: TGTGCCAGCAGCTTGGCCAATGGGGGCGGTGGCTACACCTTC. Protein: CASSLANGGGGYTF.

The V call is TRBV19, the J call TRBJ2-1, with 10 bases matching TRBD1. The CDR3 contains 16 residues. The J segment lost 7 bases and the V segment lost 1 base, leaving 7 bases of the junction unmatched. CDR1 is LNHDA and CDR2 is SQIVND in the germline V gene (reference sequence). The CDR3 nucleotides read TGTGCCAGTAGTATAGTAGGGACAGGGGCGAGAAATGAGCAGTTCTTC. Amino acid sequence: CASSIVGTGARNEQFF. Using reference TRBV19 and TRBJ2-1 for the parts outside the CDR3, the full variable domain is DGGITQSPKYLFRKEGQNVTLSCEQNLNHDAMYWYRQDPGQGLRLIYYSQIVNDFQKGDIAEGYSVSREKKESFPLTVTSAQKNPTAFYLCASSIVGTGARNEQFFGPGTRLTVL.

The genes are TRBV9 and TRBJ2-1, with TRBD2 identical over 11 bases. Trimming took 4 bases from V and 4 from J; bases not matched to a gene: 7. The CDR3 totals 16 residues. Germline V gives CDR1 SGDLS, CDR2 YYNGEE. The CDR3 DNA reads TGTGCCAGCAGCTCCCGGACTAGCGGGCTATACAATGAGCAGTTCTTC. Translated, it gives CASSSRTSGLYNEQFF.

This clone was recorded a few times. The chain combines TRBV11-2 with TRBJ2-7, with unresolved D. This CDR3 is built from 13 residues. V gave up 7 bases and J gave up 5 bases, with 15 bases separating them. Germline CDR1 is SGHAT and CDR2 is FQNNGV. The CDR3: CASTHLVGHEQYF. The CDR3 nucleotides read TGTGCCAGCACCCATCTAGTGGGTCACGAGCAGTACTTC.

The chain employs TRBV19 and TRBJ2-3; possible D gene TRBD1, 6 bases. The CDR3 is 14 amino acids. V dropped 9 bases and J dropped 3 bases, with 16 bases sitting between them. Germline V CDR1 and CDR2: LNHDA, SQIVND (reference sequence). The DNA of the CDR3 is TGTGCCAGCAATACAGGGTTTGGGACAGATACGCAGTATTTT. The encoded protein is CASNTGFGTDTQYF. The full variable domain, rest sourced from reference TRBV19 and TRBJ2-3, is DGGITQSPKYLFRKEGQNVTLSCEQNLNHDAMYWYRQDPGQGLRLIYYSQIVNDFQKGDIAEGYSVSREKKESFPLTVTSAQKNPTAFYLCASNTGFGTDTQYFGPGTRLTVL.

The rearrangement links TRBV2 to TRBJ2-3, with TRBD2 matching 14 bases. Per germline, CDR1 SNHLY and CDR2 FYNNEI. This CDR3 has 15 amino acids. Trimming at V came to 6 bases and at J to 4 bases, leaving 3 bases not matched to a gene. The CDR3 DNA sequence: TGTGCCAGCAGGCCGGGACTAGCGGGGGCAGATACGCAGTATTTT. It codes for CASRPGLAGADTQYF.

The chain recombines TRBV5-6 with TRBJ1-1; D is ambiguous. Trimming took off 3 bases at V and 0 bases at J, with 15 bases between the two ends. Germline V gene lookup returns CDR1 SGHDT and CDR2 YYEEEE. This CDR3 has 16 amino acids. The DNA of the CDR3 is TGTGCCAGCAGCTGGATCGGGGAGGGTCTGAACACTGAAGCTTTCTTT. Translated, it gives CASSWIGEGLNTEAFF.

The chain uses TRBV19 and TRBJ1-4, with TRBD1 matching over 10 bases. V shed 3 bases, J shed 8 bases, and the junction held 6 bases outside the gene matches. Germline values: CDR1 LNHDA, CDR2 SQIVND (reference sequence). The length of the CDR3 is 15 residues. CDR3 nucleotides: TGTGCCAGTAGTATCCGGACAGGGGGGGCGGAAAAACTGTTTTTT. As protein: CASSIRTGGAEKLFF.

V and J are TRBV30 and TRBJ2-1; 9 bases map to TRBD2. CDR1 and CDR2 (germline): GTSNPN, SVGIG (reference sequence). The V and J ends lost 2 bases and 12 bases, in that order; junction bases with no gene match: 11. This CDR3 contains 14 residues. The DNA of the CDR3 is TGTGCCTGGAGTAGGGGGACTAGCCGGGCACGGCAGTTCTTC. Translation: CAWSRGTSRARQFF.

The DNA of the CDR3 is TGCGCCAGCAGCCAAGTCACAGCGAACACTGAAGCTTTCTTT. Translated: CASSQVTANTEAFF. The genes are TRBV4-3 and TRBJ1-1; D gene ambiguous. Germline CDR1 LGHNA, CDR2 YSLEER. The CDR3 loop spans 14 amino acids. V was trimmed by 1 base and J by 1 base, leaving 7 bases between them.

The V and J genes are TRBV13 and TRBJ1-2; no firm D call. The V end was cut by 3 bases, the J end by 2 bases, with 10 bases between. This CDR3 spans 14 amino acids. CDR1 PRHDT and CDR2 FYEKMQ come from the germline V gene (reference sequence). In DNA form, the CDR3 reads TGTGCCAGCAGCTTCGTACGAGGGAACTATGGCTACACCTTC. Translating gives CASSFVRGNYGYTF.

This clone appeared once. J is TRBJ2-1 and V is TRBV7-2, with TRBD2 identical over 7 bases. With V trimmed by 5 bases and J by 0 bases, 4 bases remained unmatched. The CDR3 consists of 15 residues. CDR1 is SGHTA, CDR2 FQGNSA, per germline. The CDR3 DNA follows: TGTGCCAGCAGCACTAGCGCTAGCTCCTACAATGAGCAGTTCTTC. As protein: CASSTSASSYNEQFF.

Written as DNA, the CDR3 is TGCGCCAGCAGCCAAGAGTTGGCAGCGGGGAGAGGGAATGAGCAGTTCTTC. This gives the protein CASSQELAAGRGNEQFF. V usage is TRBV4-1 and J usage is TRBJ2-1, with TRBD2 matching over 7 bases. The CDR3 covers 17 residues. After removal of 0 bases from V and 7 bases from J, the junction contained 12 bases not matched to a gene. Looked up from germline, CDR1 is MGHRA and CDR2 is YSYEKL.

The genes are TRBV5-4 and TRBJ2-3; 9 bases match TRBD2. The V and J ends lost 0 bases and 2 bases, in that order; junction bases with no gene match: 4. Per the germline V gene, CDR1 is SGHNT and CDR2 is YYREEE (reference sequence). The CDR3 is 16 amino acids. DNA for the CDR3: TGTGCCAGCAGCTTGGTCCTAGCGGGACTCACAGATACGCAGTATTTT. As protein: CASSLVLAGLTDTQYF.

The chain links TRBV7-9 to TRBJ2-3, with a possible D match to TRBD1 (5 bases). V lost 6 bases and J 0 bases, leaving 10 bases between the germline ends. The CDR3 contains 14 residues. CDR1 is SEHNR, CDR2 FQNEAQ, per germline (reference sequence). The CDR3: CASSPPGSTDTQYF. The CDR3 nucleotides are TGTGCCAGCAGTCCTCCAGGGAGCACAGATACGCAGTATTTT. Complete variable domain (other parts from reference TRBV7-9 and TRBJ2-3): DTGVSQNPRHKITKRGQNVTFRCDPISEHNRLYWYRQTLGQGPEFLTYFQNEAQLEKSRLLSDRFSAERPKGSFSTLEIQRTEQGDSAMYLCASSPPGSTDTQYFGPGTRLTVL.

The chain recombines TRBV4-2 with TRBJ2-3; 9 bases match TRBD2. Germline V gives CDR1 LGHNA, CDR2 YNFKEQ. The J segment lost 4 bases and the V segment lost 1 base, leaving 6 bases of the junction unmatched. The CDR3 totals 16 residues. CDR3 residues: CASSQGASGEADTQYF. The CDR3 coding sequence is TGTGCCAGCAGCCAAGGGGCTAGCGGGGAAGCAGATACGCAGTATTTT.

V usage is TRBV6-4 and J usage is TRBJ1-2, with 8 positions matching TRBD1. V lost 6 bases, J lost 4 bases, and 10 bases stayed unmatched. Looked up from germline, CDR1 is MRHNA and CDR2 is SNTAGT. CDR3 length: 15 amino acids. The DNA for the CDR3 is TGTGCCAGCAGCCCAGCGGACAGGGATAGCTATGGCTACACCTTC. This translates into CASSPADRDSYGYTF.

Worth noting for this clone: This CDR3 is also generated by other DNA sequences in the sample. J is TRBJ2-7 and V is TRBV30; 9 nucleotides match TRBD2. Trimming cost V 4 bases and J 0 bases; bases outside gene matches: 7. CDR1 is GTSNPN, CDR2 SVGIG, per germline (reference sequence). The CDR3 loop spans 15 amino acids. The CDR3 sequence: CAWTSGAHSSYEQYF. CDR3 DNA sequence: TGTGCCTGGACTAGCGGGGCCCACTCCTCCTACGAGCAGTACTTC.